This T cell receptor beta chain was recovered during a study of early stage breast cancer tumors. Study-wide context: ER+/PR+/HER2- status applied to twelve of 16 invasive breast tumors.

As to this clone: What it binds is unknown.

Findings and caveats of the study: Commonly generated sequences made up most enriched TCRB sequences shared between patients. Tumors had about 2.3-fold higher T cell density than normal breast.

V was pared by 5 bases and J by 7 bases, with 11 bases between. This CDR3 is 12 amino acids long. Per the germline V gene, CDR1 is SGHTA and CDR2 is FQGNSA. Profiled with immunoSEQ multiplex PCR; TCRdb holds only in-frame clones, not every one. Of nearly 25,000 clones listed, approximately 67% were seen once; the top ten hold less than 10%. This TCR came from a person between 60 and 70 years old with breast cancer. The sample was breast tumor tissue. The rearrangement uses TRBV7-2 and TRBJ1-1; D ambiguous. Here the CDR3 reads CASSQSGREAFF. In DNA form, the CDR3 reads TGTGCCAGCAGCCAATCTGGCCGTGAAGCTTTCTTT.